This TCR beta chain was recorded in a study of tumor-infiltrating lymphocytes in oesophageal squamous cell carcinoma. Germline V gene lookup returns CDR1 SGHTA and CDR2 FQGNSA. The CDR3 runs 13 residues. Using its own MiXCR run on the PCR reads, TCRdb lists one record per CDR3 protein. This repertoire shows approximately 18,000 distinct CDR3 sequences, under 50% found once; its top ten account for 6.8%. Material: blood. This clonotype was sampled from a male donor with esophageal squamous cell carcinoma. The chain carries TRBV7-2 and TRBJ2-3; 7 nucleotides agree with TRBD1. With the DNA end fitting TRBJ2-5 better, the J assignment may be wrong. DNA for the CDR3: TGTGCCAGCAGCTCACAGGGGCAAGGGGCCCAGTACTTC. It is translated as CASSSQGQGAQYF.